The clone carrying this T cell receptor (beta chain) was recorded a few times. Antigen: not known. In TCRdb, the reads were re-called with MiXCR into one record per CDR3 protein. Of 300,000 to 400,000 distinct CDR3 sequences detected, almost 30% appear once; the ten largest clones hold 15% to 20%. This sample stems from a study of T cell repertoires in cytomegalovirus infection. Study-level information: As its CMV epitopes, the study selected recently identified HLA-C-restricted and well-studied HLA-B-restricted targets. Public TCR beta signatures marked donors with CMV infection and the matching HLA. General study findings and limits: CMV-specific TCR beta clonotypes restricted by HLA-C were the ones dominating the ex vivo response. Carriers of CMV plus the relevant HLA were identified by cumulative public TCR beta family frequency.

Sequencing used cultured PBMCs, obtained from culture after CMV antigen stimulation. This TCR was sampled from a human donor in good health (CMV status not recorded). Some clones in this sample may be carry-over from other donors' samples.

DNA of the CDR3: TGTGCCAGCAGTTTGTTCCGGGACAGCCAGAACACTGAAGCTTTCTTT. It translates to CASSLFRDSQNTEAFF. The chain carries TRBV28 and TRBJ1-1, with 7 positions matching TRBD1. Losses at the gene ends were 3 bases for V and 1 base for J; bases not matched to a gene: 8. The V gene's germline CDR1 is MDHEN and CDR2 SYDVKM. The CDR3 contains 16 residues. Variable domain in full (rest from reference TRBV28 and TRBJ1-1): DVKVTQSSRYLVKRTGEKVFLECVQDMDHENMFWYRQDPGLGLRLIYFSYDVKMKEKGDIPEGYSVSREKKERFSLILESASTNQTSMYLCASSLFRDSQNTEAFFGQGTRLTVV.